This T cell receptor (beta chain) was obtained from a study of response to subunit inactivated influenza vaccine. Findings and caveats of the study: With each seasonal influenza vaccination, the authors suggested, few new T cells are recruited.

TCRdb reprocessed the RT-PCR reads with MiXCR, giving one entry per CDR3 protein. The sample has under 800,000 distinct CDR3 sequences, over 11% seen once. The V and J ends lost 1 base and 3 bases respectively, with 7 bases between them. Germline CDR1 and CDR2: LGHNA and YSLEER. This CDR3 has 14 amino acids. This clonotype was detected many times. Its antigen is unknown. The TCR originated in a man aged 45-60 years who received an inactivated influenza vaccine. The sample consisted of PBMCs from blood, taken less than 15 days before vaccination. The chain combines TRBV4-3 with TRBJ2-1; D not certain. The DNA of the CDR3 is TGCGCCAGCAGCCAAGTACACGGCTACAATGAGCAGTTCTTC. The encoded protein is CASSQVHGYNEQFF.